The 20 T cell receptor beta chains reported below all come from one sample, sequenced in a study of blood T cell repertoires in COVID-19. Method: immunoSEQ multiplex PCR; TCRdb's copy keeps in-frame clones and lacks some. The sample contains tens of thousands of clones, about nine tenths of which appear only once. Sequenced sample: peripheral blood. The receptors originated from a woman at least 80 years old with active COVID-19.

This clone was found a few times. The rearrangement joins TRBV6-5 to TRBJ2-2; D might be TRBD2 (6 bases). In germline, CDR1 is MNHEY, CDR2 SVGAGI. The CDR3 runs 14 residues. Trimming took off 7 bases at V and 3 bases at J, with 12 bases between the two ends. CDR3 coding DNA: TGTGCCAGCAAGGGGAGGCGCTACACCGGGGAGCTGTTTTTT. Protein sequence: CASKGRRYTGELFF.

This chain links TRBV6-6 with TRBJ2-3, with D possibly being TRBD2 (7 bases). CDR1 is MNHNY, CDR2 SVGAGI, per germline (reference sequence). The ends were cut back, 0 bases at V and 6 bases at J, with 13 bases in the middle. CDR3 length: 15 residues. The CDR3: CASSYSRGGADTQYF. In DNA, the CDR3 is TGTGCCAGCAGTTACTCGAGGGGGGGGGCCGATACGCAGTATTTT.

This chain connects TRBV27 to TRBJ2-2, with D possibly TRBD1 on 6 matching bases. V was clipped by 6 bases and J by 0 bases, with 11 bases between them. The CDR3 totals 15 residues. The germline V gene has CDR1 MNHEY and CDR2 SMNVEV (reference sequence). For the CDR3, the DNA is TGTGCCAGCAGCGGACAGTTCGCGAACACCGGGGAGCTGTTTTTT. This gives the protein CASSGQFANTGELFF.

This clone appeared a few times. This sequence joins TRBV28 and TRBJ1-2; D gene unclear. Germline CDR1 reads MDHEN; CDR2 reads SYDVKM. The V end lost 3 bases, the J end lost 14 bases, and 19 bases lay between the germline ends. This CDR3 is 13 amino acids long. The CDR3 DNA follows: TGTGCCAGCAGTTTCCTCCAAGACTCCCGCGCAACCTTC. This encodes CASSFLQDSRATF.

This chain uses TRBV7-9 with TRBJ2-1; 12 bases fit TRBD1. From germline, CDR1 is SEHNR and CDR2 FQNEAQ (reference sequence). Trimming removed 2 bases from V and 12 bases from J; junction bases left unmatched: 5. The length of the CDR3 is 14 residues. CDR3 coding DNA: TGTGCCAGCAGCTTACCGGGACAGGGGGCGGTGCAGTTCTTC. Protein product: CASSLPGQGAVQFF.

The V call is TRBV3-1 (or the pseudogene TRBV3-2), the J call TRBJ1-2; the match to TRBD1 covers 8 bases. CDR1 and CDR2 from the germline V gene are LGHDT and YNNKEL (reference sequence). Losses at the gene ends were 7 bases for V and 7 bases for J; bases not matched to a gene: 8. The CDR3 is made up of 13 amino acids. The CDR3 loop is CASKLGQESGYTF. DNA of the CDR3: TGTGCCAGCAAATTGGGACAGGAGTCTGGCTACACCTTC.

The V and J genes are TRBV7-9 and TRBJ1-5, with 7 nucleotides matching TRBD1. V lost 3 bases and J lost 5; bases outside the gene matches: 4. Germline V gives CDR1 SEHNR, CDR2 FQNEAQ (reference sequence). The CDR3 is made up of 14 amino acids. CDR3 sequence (DNA): TGTGCCAGCAGCTTCCGGGACAGCCATCAGCCCCAGCATTTT. Translating it yields CASSFRDSHQPQHF.

The chain couples TRBV6-4 to TRBJ1-6; 7 bases align to TRBD1. CDR1 is MRHNA and CDR2 is SNTAGT in the germline V gene. J was trimmed by 8 bases and V by 6 bases; bases with no gene match: 4. The CDR3 spans 13 residues. Here the CDR3 reads CASSQDRDSPLHF. The CDR3 coding sequence is TGTGCCAGCAGCCAAGACAGGGATTCACCCCTCCACTTT.

This chain uses TRBV4-3 with TRBJ2-3; a possible D gene is TRBD2 (5 bases). The CDR3 runs to 17 residues. Trimming pared 0 bases from V and 0 bases from J, leaving 13 bases between. Germline V gives CDR1 LGHNA, CDR2 YSLEER. CDR3 amino acids: CASSQEFRGVSTDTQYF. CDR3 nucleotides: TGCGCCAGCAGCCAAGAGTTTCGGGGAGTCAGCACAGATACGCAGTATTTT.

The chain employs TRBV6-2 or TRBV6-3 and TRBJ2-2; 9 positions match TRBD1. The CDR3 consists of 16 residues. CDR1 is MNHEY, CDR2 SVGEGT, per germline. The V gene end was trimmed by 5 bases and the J gene end by 2 bases; junction bases not matched to a gene: 6. CDR3 amino acids: CASSHTGGGNTGELFF. Here the CDR3 DNA reads TGTGCCAGCAGTCATACAGGGGGCGGAAACACCGGGGAGCTGTTTTTT.

The sample holds one count of this clone. The chain couples TRBV11-2 to TRBJ1-3; D unresolved. The CDR3 has 14 residues. Germline CDR1 reads SGHAT; CDR2 reads FQNNGV. With 0 bases removed from V and 0 bases from J, the gap between germline ends came to 3 bases. This CDR3 is CASSLEASGNTIYF. The CDR3 region has the DNA TGTGCCAGCAGCTTAGAAGCCTCTGGAAACACCATATATTTT.

As concerns this clone: The junction shows a germline mismatch at one end, possibly a read error. This sequence joins TRBV7-7 and TRBJ2-3; TRBD2 agrees at 9 bases. In germline, CDR1 is SSHAT, CDR2 FNYEAQ (reference sequence). The CDR3 has 14 residues. CDR3 protein: CASSASGGTDTQYF. The CDR3 DNA is TGTGCTAGCAGCGCTAGCGGGGGCACAGATACGCAGTATTTT.

The chain couples TRBV5-4 to TRBJ2-2, with 13 bases fitting TRBD2. This CDR3 comprises 16 residues. Per the germline V gene, CDR1 is SGHNT and CDR2 is YYREEE (reference sequence). Unmatched junction bases numbered 8, after V lost 5 bases and J lost 7 bases. DNA for the CDR3: TGTGCCAGCAGTTCCCCGGGACTAGCGGGGAGCGGGGAGCTGTTTTTT. This codes for CASSSPGLAGSGELFF.

The genes are TRBV2 and TRBJ1-1; D is perhaps TRBD1 (6 bases). This CDR3 region has 16 residues. Trimming shortened V by 3 bases and J by 2 bases, and 16 bases separated the two germline ends. Germline V lookup: CDR1 SNHLY, CDR2 FYNNEI. The CDR3 is CASSDGQGRHNTEAFF. CDR3 bases: TGTGCCAGCAGTGACGGTCAGGGGCGGCACAACACTGAAGCTTTCTTT.

This chain links TRBV6-5 with TRBJ2-1, with a tentative D call TRBD2 (6 bases). This CDR3 region has 14 residues. V was cut by 3 bases and J by 7 bases, with 13 bases left in between. Germline V gives CDR1 MNHEY, CDR2 SVGAGI. CDR3 in amino acids: CASSYKEGLNEQFF. The CDR3 DNA reads as TGTGCCAGCAGTTATAAGGAGGGATTAAATGAGCAGTTCTTC.

The gene calls are TRBV10-2 and TRBJ1-5; D remains unclear. CDR1 is WSHSY, CDR2 SAAADI, per germline. This CDR3 has 14 amino acids. V was trimmed by 0 bases and J by 0 bases, leaving 3 bases between them. CDR3 sequence (DNA): TGCGCCAGCAGTGAGTCACATAGCAATCAGCCCCAGCATTTT. It specifies CASSESHSNQPQHF.

The chain carries TRBV4-2 and TRBJ1-1, with D perhaps matching TRBD1 (6 bases). The germline CDR1 and CDR2 sequences are LGHNA and YNFKEQ. Trimming left V 3 bases short and J 4 bases short, with 15 bases between. This CDR3 region has 15 residues. CDR3 nucleotides: TGTGCCAGCAGCCATGCGCAGGGGTCGCGCACTGAAGCTTTCTTT. The encoded protein is CASSHAQGSRTEAFF.

The table lists this clone with a count of one. This rearrangement joins TRBV5-4 to TRBJ1-2; no definite D call. Germline V gene lookup returns CDR1 SGHNT and CDR2 YYREEE (reference sequence). Between the trimmed V and J ends, which lost 2 bases and 0 bases, there was a span of 5 bases. CDR3 length: 13 residues. CDR3 loop: CASSFTANYGYTF. CDR3 nucleotides: TGTGCCAGCAGCTTCACAGCTAACTATGGCTACACCTTC.

This chain uses TRBV5-1 with TRBJ2-7; 9 nucleotides align to TRBD2. The V gene's germline CDR1 is SGHRS and CDR2 YFSETQ. CDR3 length: 13 amino acids. Unmatched junction bases numbered 5, after V lost 5 bases and J lost 5 bases. As DNA, the CDR3 is TGCGCCAGCAGGGGACTAGCTACCGACGAGCAGTACTTC. It yields the protein CASRGLATDEQYF.

The CDR3 is CASSWDWRYGYTF. Written as DNA, the CDR3 is TGTGCCAGCAGTTGGGACTGGCGCTATGGCTACACCTTC. This chain connects TRBV12-3 or TRBV12-4 to TRBJ1-2; maybe TRBD1 (5 bases). The germline V and J ends were trimmed by 4 bases and 4 bases, with 10 bases remaining between them. The CDR3 is 13 residues long.